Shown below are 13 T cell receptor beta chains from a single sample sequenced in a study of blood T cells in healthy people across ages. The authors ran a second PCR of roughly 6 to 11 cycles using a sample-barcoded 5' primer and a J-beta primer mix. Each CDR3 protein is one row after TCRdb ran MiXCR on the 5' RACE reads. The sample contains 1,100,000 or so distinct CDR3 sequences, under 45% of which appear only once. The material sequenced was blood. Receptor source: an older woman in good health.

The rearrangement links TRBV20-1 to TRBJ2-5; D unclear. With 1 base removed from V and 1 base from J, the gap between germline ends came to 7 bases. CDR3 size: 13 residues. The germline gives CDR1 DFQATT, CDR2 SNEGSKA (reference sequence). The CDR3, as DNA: TGCAGTGCTAGAGGGGCCACCCAAGAGACCCAGTACTTC. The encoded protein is CSARGATQETQYF.

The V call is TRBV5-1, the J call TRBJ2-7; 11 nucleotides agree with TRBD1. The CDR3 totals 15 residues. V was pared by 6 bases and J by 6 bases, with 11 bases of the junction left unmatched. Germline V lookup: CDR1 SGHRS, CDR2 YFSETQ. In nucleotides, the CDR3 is TGCGCCAGCACGCCAGGACAGGGGGCTTTCATCGAGCAGTACTTC. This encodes CASTPGQGAFIEQYF.

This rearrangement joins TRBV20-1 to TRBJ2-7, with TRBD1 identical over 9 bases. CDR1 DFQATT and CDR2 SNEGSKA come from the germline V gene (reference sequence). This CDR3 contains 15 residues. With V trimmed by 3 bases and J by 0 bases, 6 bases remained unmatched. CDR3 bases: TGCAGTGCTAGGACCGGGACAGGGATCTCCTACGAGCAGTACTTC. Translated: CSARTGTGISYEQYF.

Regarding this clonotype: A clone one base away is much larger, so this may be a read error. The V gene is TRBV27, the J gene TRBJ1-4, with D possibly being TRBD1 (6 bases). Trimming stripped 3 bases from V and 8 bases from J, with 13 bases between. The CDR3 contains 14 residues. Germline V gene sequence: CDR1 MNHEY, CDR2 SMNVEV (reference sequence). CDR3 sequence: CASSFRQVREKLFF. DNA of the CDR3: TGTGCCAGCAGTTTTCGACAGGTCCGAGAAAAACTGTTTTTT.

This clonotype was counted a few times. CDR3 bases: TGTGCCAGCAGCCCCTCTTTAGGGGATACGCAGTATTTT. This codes for CASSPSLGDTQYF. This chain uses TRBV7-8 with TRBJ2-3, with unresolved D. Germline V gives CDR1 SGHVS, CDR2 FQNEAQ. Trimming shortened V by 5 bases and J by 6 bases, and 12 bases separated the two germline ends. This CDR3 region has 13 residues.

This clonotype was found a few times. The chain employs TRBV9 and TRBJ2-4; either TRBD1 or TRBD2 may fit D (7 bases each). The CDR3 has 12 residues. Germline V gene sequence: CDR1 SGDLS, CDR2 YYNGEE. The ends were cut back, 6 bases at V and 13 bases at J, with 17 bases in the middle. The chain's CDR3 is CASNQGGKEQYF. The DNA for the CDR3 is TGTGCCAGCAACCAGGGGGGGAAGGAGCAGTACTTC.

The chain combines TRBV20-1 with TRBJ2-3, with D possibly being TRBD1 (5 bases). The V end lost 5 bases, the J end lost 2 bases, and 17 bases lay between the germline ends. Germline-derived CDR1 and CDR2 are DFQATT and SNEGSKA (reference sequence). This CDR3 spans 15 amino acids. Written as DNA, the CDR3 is TGCAGTGCTGCACCCGGCCAGGGCGTCACAGATACGCAGTATTTT. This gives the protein CSAAPGQGVTDTQYF.

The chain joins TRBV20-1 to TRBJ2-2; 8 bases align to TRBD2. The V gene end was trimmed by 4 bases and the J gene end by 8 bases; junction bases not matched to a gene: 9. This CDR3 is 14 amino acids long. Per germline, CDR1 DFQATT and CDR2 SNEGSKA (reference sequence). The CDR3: CSAKAGVVLGELFF. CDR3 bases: TGCAGTGCTAAAGCGGGAGTTGTGCTTGGGGAGCTGTTTTTT.

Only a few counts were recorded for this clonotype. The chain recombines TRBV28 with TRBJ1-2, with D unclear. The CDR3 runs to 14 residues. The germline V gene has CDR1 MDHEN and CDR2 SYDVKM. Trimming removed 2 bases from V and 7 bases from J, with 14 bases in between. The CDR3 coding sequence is TGTGCCAGCAGTTTAAGTGTGGAAGGCCCTGGCTACACCTTC. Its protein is CASSLSVEGPGYTF.

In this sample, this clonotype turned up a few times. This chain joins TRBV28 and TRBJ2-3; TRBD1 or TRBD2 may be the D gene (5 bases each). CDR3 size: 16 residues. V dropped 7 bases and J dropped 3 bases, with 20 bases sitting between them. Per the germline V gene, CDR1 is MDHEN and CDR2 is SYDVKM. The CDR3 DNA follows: TGTGCCAGCACCTCCGCGACGGGGACGAAGACAGATACGCAGTATTTT. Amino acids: CASTSATGTKTDTQYF.

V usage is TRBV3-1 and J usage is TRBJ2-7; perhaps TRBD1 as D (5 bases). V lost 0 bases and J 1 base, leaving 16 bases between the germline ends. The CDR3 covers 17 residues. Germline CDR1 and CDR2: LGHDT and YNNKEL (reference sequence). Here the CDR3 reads CASSQDAGSTSSYEQYF. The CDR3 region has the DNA TGTGCCAGCAGCCAAGATGCAGGGTCAACCTCATCCTACGAGCAGTACTTC.

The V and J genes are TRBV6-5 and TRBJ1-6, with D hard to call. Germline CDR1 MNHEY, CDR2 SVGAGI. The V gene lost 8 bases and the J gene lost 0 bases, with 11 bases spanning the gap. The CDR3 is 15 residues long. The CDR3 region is CASWEGSSYNSPLHF. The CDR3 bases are TGTGCCAGCTGGGAAGGGAGCTCCTATAATTCACCCCTCCACTTT.

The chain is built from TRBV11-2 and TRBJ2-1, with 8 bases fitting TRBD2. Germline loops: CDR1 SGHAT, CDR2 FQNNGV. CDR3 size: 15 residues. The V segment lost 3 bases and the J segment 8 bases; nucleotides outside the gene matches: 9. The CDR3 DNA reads TGTGCCAGCAGCTTGGGACCAAGTAGCGGGGATGAGCAGTTCTTC. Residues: CASSLGPSSGDEQFF.